These 8 T cell receptor beta chains were all obtained from the same sample, sequenced in a study of lymphopenia after photon versus proton radiotherapy. Clones were read by immunoSEQ multiplex PCR, and TCRdb kept only the in-frame ones, dropping some. The sample records roughly 49,000 clones, more than 90% being singletons. The material sequenced was peripheral blood, taken from a patient treated with photon-based radiotherapy. The receptors stem from a woman aged 40 to 49 with cholangiocarcinoma.

Only one count was recorded for this clone. The V and J genes are TRBV29-1 and TRBJ2-6; D is uncertain. The ends were cut back, 5 bases at V and 1 base at J, with 3 bases in the middle. The CDR3 is 12 amino acids. From germline, CDR1 is SQVTM and CDR2 ANQGSEA. The CDR3 nucleotides are TGCAGCGTTAGTTCTGGGGCCAACGTCCTGACTTTC. Residues: CSVSSGANVLTF.

The chain combines TRBV9 with TRBJ1-5; TRBD1 matches 7 bases. The CDR3 extends over 14 amino acids. Looked up from germline, CDR1 is SGDLS and CDR2 is YYNGEE. The V and J ends lost 4 bases and 4 bases, in that order; junction bases with no gene match: 5. The CDR3 bases are TGTGCCAGCAGCCCCACGGGACAGAATCAGCCCCAGCATTTT. Translating gives CASSPTGQNQPQHF.

This rearrangement joins TRBV7-8 to TRBJ2-3, with D hard to call. This CDR3 is built from 12 residues. From germline, CDR1 is SGHVS and CDR2 FQNEAQ. The V and J ends lost 4 bases and 2 bases respectively, with 4 bases between them. The CDR3 loop is CASSYHTDTQYF. CDR3 sequence (DNA): TGTGCCAGCAGCTACCACACAGATACGCAGTATTTT.

This clone was seen only a few times. The CDR3 loop is CSVSGGAPYEQYF. The CDR3 DNA reads as TGCAGCGTTAGCGGGGGGGCCCCCTACGAGCAGTACTTC. The chain employs TRBV29-1 and TRBJ2-7, with 10 bases fitting TRBD2. The CDR3 spans 13 residues. Unmatched junction bases numbered 3, after V lost 5 bases and J lost 2 bases. CDR1 is SQVTM, CDR2 ANQGSEA, per germline.

V gene TRBV5-1 combines with J gene TRBJ2-1, with 9 bases lining up with TRBD2. CDR3 length: 17 residues. Germline V gene lookup returns CDR1 SGHRS and CDR2 YFSETQ. Unmatched junction bases numbered 5, after V lost 0 bases and J lost 1 base. The CDR3 loop is CASSLVLSGGSYNEQFF. The CDR3 DNA is TGCGCCAGCAGCTTGGTATTGAGCGGGGGGTCCTACAATGAGCAGTTCTTC.

V and J are TRBV4-3 and TRBJ2-3; the match to TRBD2 covers 7 bases. The V gene's germline CDR1 is LGHNA and CDR2 YSLEER. Trimming removed 0 bases from V and 1 base from J; junction bases left unmatched: 4. This CDR3 has 16 amino acids. The CDR3 region has the DNA TGCGCCAGCAGCCAAGATTTGGCGGGAGGCACAGATACGCAGTATTTT. Its protein product is CASSQDLAGGTDTQYF.

This clone was seen more than once but under ten times. The rearrangement joins TRBV5-7 to TRBJ2-7; possible D gene TRBD1, 7 bases. TRBV5-7 is treated as an ORF (open reading frame) with a function not yet certain. Trimming pared 0 bases from V and 6 bases from J, leaving 16 bases between. This CDR3 contains 15 residues. CDR3 residues: CASSLGGDSLFEQYF. Here the CDR3 DNA reads TGTGCCAGCAGCTTGGGGGGGGACAGCCTGTTCGAGCAGTACTTC.

The V and J genes are TRBV7-8 and TRBJ2-7; no clear D. Germline CDR1 reads SGHVS; CDR2 reads FQNEAQ. CDR3 length: 13 residues. Trimming took off 4 bases at V and 1 base at J, with 8 bases between the two ends. CDR3 amino acids: CASSSVRSYEQYF. The CDR3 region has the DNA TGTGCCAGCAGCTCAGTCAGGTCCTACGAGCAGTACTTC.